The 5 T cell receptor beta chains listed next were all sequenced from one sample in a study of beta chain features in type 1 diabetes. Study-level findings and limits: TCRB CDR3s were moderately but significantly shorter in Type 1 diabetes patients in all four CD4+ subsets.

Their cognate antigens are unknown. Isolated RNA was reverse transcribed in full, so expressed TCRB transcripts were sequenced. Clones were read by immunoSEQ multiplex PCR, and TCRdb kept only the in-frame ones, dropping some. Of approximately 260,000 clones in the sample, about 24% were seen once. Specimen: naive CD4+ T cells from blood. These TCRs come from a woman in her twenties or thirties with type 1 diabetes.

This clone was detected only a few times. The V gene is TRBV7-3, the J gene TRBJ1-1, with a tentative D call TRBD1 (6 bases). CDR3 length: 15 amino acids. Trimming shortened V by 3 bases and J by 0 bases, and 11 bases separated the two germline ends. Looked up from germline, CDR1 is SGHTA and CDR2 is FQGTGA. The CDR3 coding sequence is TGTGCCAGCAGCTTGACCGGGACACTGAACACTGAAGCTTTCTTT. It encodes CASSLTGTLNTEAFF.

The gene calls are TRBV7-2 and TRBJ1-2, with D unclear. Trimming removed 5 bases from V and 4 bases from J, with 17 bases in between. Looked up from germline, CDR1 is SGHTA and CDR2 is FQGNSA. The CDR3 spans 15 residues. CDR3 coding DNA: TGTGCCAGCAGCGTTGACAACTCCATTGCCTATGGCTACACCTTC. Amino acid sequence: CASSVDNSIAYGYTF.

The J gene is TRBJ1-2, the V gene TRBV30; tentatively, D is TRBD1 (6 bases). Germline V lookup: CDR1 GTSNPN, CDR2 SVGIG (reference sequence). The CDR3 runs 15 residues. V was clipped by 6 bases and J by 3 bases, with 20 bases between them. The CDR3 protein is CACDTDRTAYYGYTF. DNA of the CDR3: TGTGCCTGCGACACCGACAGGACAGCTTACTATGGCTACACCTTC.

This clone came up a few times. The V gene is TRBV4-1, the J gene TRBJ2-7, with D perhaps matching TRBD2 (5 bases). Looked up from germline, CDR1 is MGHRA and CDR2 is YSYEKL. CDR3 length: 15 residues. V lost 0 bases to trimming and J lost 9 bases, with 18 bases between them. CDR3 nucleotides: TGCGCCAGCAGCCAAGATTGGTGGGCTCGGGGTGCGCAGTACTTC. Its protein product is CASSQDWWARGAQYF.

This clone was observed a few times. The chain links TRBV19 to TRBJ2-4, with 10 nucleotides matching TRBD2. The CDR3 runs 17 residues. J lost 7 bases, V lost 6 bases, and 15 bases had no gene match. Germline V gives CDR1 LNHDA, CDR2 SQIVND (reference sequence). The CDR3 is CASSTRRGTSALNIQYF. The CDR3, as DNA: TGTGCCAGTAGCACCCGGCGGGGGACTAGCGCTCTGAACATTCAGTACTTC.